These T cell receptor beta chains were read from a single sample in a study of T cell responses to AZD1222 COVID-19 vaccine. The method was immunoSEQ multiplex PCR; TCRdb's version includes in-frame clones alone and lacks a portion of them. The table lists fewer than 120,000 clones, around 85% of them singletons, with approximately 4.6% in the top ten. This specimen consisted of peripheral blood, obtained on day 0 of AZD1222 vaccination. The receptor set was obtained from an adult in good health. The conserved cysteine and the conserved F or W are not part of the CDR3 here. Not all rows give a size; the values are once, few, many and, for expanded clones, a class.

J,size,V,CDR3
TRBJ2-3,.,TRBV2,ASSGQGGTDTQY
TRBJ1-5,.,TRBV28,ASSSRGMGPQH
TRBJ2-7,.,TRBV5-1,ASRREYEQY
TRBJ2-1,.,TRBV5-1,ASSLSPSASYNEQF
TRBJ2-1,.,TRBV18,ASSALAGDYHNEQF
TRBJ1-4,.,TRBV27,ANSWGTNEKLF
TRBJ2-1,.,TRBV7-9,ASSPGLSGTGRQF
TRBJ1-2,.,TRBV21-1,ASSSSAGQYN
TRBJ2-1,.,TRBV4-1,ASSQAGQGVWNEQF
TRBJ1-6,.,TRBV9,ASSVSGGNSPLH
TRBJ2-5,.,TRBV5-1,ASSKDRVGETQY
TRBJ2-5,once,TRBV27,ASRKQGRQETQY
TRBJ2-7,.,TRBV6-6,ATKGGSGYEQY
TRBJ2-7,.,TRBV19,ASSISHPSSYEQY
TRBJ1-1,few,TRBV15,ATSRVAGQPTEAF
TRBJ2-1,.,TRBV4-3,ASSQDLGGGRAGYNEQF